The following is a T cell receptor (beta chain) sequence with its context. The antigen is unknown. The study ran its PCR with 60 Vbeta and 13 Jbeta primers. Per the original methods: Among the unique TCR beta chains that a later analysis counted, about 84 million in all, roughly 11 million were shared. The data were produced by immunoSEQ multiplex PCR, yet TCRdb's version contains in-frame clones alone and is incomplete. V, J and clone size are those of that table, while D and trimming were read from the DNA. The repertoire holds 85,000 to 130,000 clones, roughly three quarters seen once, with approximately 1.7% in the top ten. The data are from a study of cytomegalovirus exposure and HLA in healthy donors. General observations from the study: There were some V segments, including TRBV6-2 and TRBV6-3, excluded as indistinguishable. The classifier, whose performance was assessed in both the original and validation cohorts, reportedly diagnosed cytomegalovirus status with high specificity and sensitivity. A later analysis linked a missense DCLRE1C variant to TCR beta V- and J-gene trimming.

With V trimmed by 0 bases and J by 4 bases, 4 bases remained unmatched. This CDR3 spans 16 amino acids. Germline V gene data show CDR1 as SGHRS and CDR2 as YFSETQ. V is TRBV5-1 and J is TRBJ2-1; 10 nucleotides agree with TRBD2. Sequences were obtained from PBMCs. The TCR was taken from a woman in her 40s in good health and CMV-seronegative. The CDR3 nucleotides read TGCGCCAGCAGCTTGGAAGGACTAGCGGAATACAATGAGCAGTTCTTC. The encoded protein is CASSLEGLAEYNEQFF.